Listed below are T cell receptor beta chains from one sample, sequenced in a study of beta chain features in type 1 diabetes. Clones were read by immunoSEQ multiplex PCR, and TCRdb kept only the in-frame ones, dropping some. The table includes about 370,000 clones, around 9.6% detected once. Sequencing input: central memory CD4+ T cells from blood. These receptor sequences come from a man younger than 40 with type 1 diabetes. The conserved cysteine and the conserved F or W are not part of the CDR3 here. Each record gives: V gene, J gene, CDR3 protein.

V: TRBV9; J: TRBJ1-1; CDR3: ASSAEWRTEAF
V: TRBV5-5; J: TRBJ2-7; CDR3: ASSLALAGAYEQY
V: TRBV29-1; J: TRBJ1-2; CDR3: SVEDRPGYGYT
V: TRBV6-5; J: TRBJ1-2; CDR3: ASSEQGLGYT
V: TRBV18; J: TRBJ1-1; CDR3: ASSPAALGAF
V: TRBV7-2; J: TRBJ1-2; CDR3: ASSLDGPYGYT
V: TRBV5-4; J: TRBJ2-2; CDR3: ASSAQDRAAGELF
V: TRBV14; J: TRBJ2-3; CDR3: ASSQAWGGSTDTQY
V: TRBV27; J: TRBJ2-3; CDR3: ASSYNGDLVRRLY
V: TRBV6-1; J: TRBJ2-1; CDR3: ASSGTGWSSEQF
V: TRBV7-9; J: TRBJ2-6; CDR3: ASSFGRCSGANVLT
V: TRBV9; J: TRBJ2-1; CDR3: ASSPFSYNEQF
V: TRBV19; J: TRBJ2-2; CDR3: ASTFRRGTDGELF
V: TRBV19; J: TRBJ1-1; CDR3: ASSLTGTPTAF
V: TRBV29-1; J: TRBJ1-1; CDR3: SALDRAGNTEAF
V: TRBV13; J: TRBJ1-3; CDR3: ASSFSSGNTIY
V: TRBV18; J: TRBJ2-5; CDR3: ASSPGTTVQETQY
V: TRBV14; J: TRBJ1-2; CDR3: ASSRIQGNYGYT
V: TRBV6-5; J: TRBJ2-7; CDR3: ASTLSGTSGNQY
V: TRBV19; J: TRBJ2-1; CDR3: ASSPRTDYNEQF
V: TRBV6-1; J: TRBJ1-2; CDR3: ASSGEGGDYGYT
V: TRBV18; J: TRBJ2-4; CDR3: ASSPLGTSGGNIQY
V: TRBV30; J: TRBJ1-4; CDR3: AWTRGGAGEKLF
V: TRBV5-4; J: TRBJ2-3; CDR3: ASSPIAGGGDTQY
V: TRBV9; J: TRBJ2-3; CDR3: ASSVGGLRSPDTQY
V: TRBV11-2; J: TRBJ2-5; CDR3: ASSLGPDRVETQY
V: TRBV6-4; J: TRBJ2-5; CDR3: ASSSKGETQY
V: TRBV27; J: TRBJ1-5; CDR3: ASRHGTGTDQPQH
V: TRBV27; J: TRBJ2-2; CDR3: ASSPWEGSGTGELF
V: TRBV27; J: TRBJ1-1; CDR3: ASSFEGAEAF
V: TRBV6-1; J: TRBJ2-3; CDR3: ASRDWTGTDTQY
V: TRBV10-3; J: -; CDR3: AISRQGAYEQY
V: TRBV15; J: TRBJ1-4; CDR3: ATSRDRINEKLF
V: TRBV11-2; J: TRBJ2-3; CDR3: ASSPGLGAAGTDTQY
V: TRBV19; J: TRBJ1-3; CDR3: ASTPGRGSGNTIY
V: TRBV30; J: TRBJ2-5; CDR3: AWSVDQETQY
V: TRBV18; J: TRBJ1-5; CDR3: ASSVPGQGHQPQH
V: TRBV9; J: TRBJ2-5; CDR3: ASSAYGIQETQY
V: TRBV6-1; J: TRBJ2-7; CDR3: ASIRTGGYEQY
V: TRBV7-2; J: TRBJ2-3; CDR3: ASSLIRLAGDPDTQY
V: TRBV10-3; J: TRBJ1-2; CDR3: AISETGQNYGYT
V: TRBV5-1; J: TRBJ1-1; CDR3: ASSLGGNPTEAF
V: TRBV5-5; J: TRBJ2-3; CDR3: ASSSGRSTGDTQY
V: TRBV6-5; J: TRBJ2-4; CDR3: ASSPGTSIQY
V: TRBV5-6; J: TRBJ2-7; CDR3: ASSKGPTTEQY
V: TRBV2; J: TRBJ2-7; CDR3: ASRTGTGDTEQY
V: TRBV5-1; J: TRBJ2-7; CDR3: ASSTLTGSSYEQY
V: TRBV6-5; J: TRBJ2-7; CDR3: ASMVSGGDNYEQY
V: TRBV28; J: TRBJ1-1; CDR3: GEPRGGAF
V: TRBV5-1; J: TRBJ2-1; CDR3: ASSLAPSANEQF
V: TRBV4-3; J: TRBJ1-5; CDR3: ASSQARTEINQPQH
V: TRBV27; J: TRBJ2-7; CDR3: ASSLAGNSRWYEQY
V: TRBV28; J: TRBJ2-2; CDR3: ATFGLDTGELF
V: TRBV19; J: TRBJ2-2; CDR3: AGSVAAPPYTGELF
V: TRBV7-3; J: TRBJ2-3; CDR3: ASSGTPGHQTDTQY
V: TRBV9; J: TRBJ2-1; CDR3: ASSEEGTPSYNEQF
V: TRBV7-3; J: TRBJ1-5; CDR3: ASSVTGGNQPQH
V: TRBV10-3; J: TRBJ1-2; CDR3: AISDPGTGGNYGYT
V: TRBV9; J: TRBJ2-2; CDR3: ASRMTGTGELF
V: TRBV11-1; J: TRBJ1-2; CDR3: ASSFGRFNYGYT